This T cell receptor (beta chain) is drawn from a study of blood T cell repertoires in COVID-19. As for the study in general: PBMCs, B-cell-depleted T cells, or T cells were the source of the cDNA or gDNA that made up the material.

As handled by the study authors: Amplification with reference gene primers provided the estimates of nucleated cell counts. Produced via immunoSEQ multiplex PCR; TCRdb's table is partial and in-frame only. That table is the source of V, J and clone size, and D and trimming were worked out from the DNA. The sample lists a few hundred thousand clones, roughly 87% occurring once. This CDR3 region has 13 residues. The germline V gene has CDR1 MDHEN and CDR2 SYDVKM. J gave up 5 bases and V 6 bases, and 4 bases lay outside the gene matches. Recruits, aged about 18 to 95 years, lived in 24 US areas. Participants' reported clinical history set cohort assignment.

The clonotype originates from a woman between 25 and 40 years old who had recovered from COVID-19. The chain couples TRBV28 to TRBJ2-7, with 10 bases aligning to TRBD1. Sequencing used PBMCs or T cells enriched from blood (not recorded which). CDR3 region: CASRSGQGNEQYF. The CDR3 DNA reads TGTGCCAGCAGGTCGGGACAGGGGAACGAGCAGTACTTC.